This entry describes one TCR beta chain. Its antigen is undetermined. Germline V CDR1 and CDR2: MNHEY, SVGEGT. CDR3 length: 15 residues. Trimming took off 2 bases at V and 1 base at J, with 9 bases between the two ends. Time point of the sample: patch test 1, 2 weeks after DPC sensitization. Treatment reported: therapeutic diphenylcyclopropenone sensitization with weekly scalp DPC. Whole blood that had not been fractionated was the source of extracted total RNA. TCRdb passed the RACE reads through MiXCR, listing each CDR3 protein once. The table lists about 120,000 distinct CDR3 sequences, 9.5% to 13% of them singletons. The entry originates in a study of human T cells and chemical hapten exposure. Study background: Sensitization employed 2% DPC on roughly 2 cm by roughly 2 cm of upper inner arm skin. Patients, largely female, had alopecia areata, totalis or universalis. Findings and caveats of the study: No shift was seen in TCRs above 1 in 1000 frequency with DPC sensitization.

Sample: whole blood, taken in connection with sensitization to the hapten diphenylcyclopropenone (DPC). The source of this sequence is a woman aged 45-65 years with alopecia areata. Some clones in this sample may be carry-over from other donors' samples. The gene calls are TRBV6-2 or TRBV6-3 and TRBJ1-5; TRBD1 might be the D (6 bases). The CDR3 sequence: CASSYPDSSNQPQHF. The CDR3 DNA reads TGTGCCAGCAGTTACCCGGACAGCAGCAATCAGCCCCAGCATTTT.